A single sample gave rise to the 32 T cell receptor beta chains below, sequenced in a study of post-analysis software for immune sequencing data (dated by TCRdb to between 2015 and 2017). The full study reports these points: Patients showed significantly higher frequencies than controls for five TRBV segments, among them TRBV5-6, TRBV5-1 and TRBV20-1.

The receptor library was made with PCR. Instrument on record: Illumina HiSeq 2500. To reduce PCR and sequencing biases, unique molecular identifiers were incorporated into the TCR beta cDNA libraries. The public reads were reanalyzed by TCRdb: fastp trimming at Q25, MiXCR alignment, in-frame beta chains only. Duplicate CDR3 protein sequences are folded into a single record with the most common DNA and genes. Across this sample there are some 890,000 distinct CDR3 sequences, with approximately 53% seen only once. The ten largest clonotypes hold over 4% of the sample. The antigens for these receptors are not known. Sequencing used blood. The origin of the receptors is a girl aged 5 to 17 with multiple sclerosis.

This chain joins TRBV2 and TRBJ2-5; D unresolved. Germline V gene data show CDR1 as SNHLY and CDR2 as FYNNEI. There are 13 residues in the CDR3. Trimming pared 6 bases from V and 1 base from J, leaving 9 bases between. The CDR3 nucleotides read TGTGCCAGCAGCCAGAATCTCCAAGAGACCCAGTACTTC. Encoded protein: CASSQNLQETQYF.

This sequence joins TRBV12-3 or TRBV12-4 and TRBJ2-7; TRBD2 might be the D (5 bases). V was pared by 5 bases and J by 0 bases, with 20 bases between. The CDR3 spans 17 residues. DNA of the CDR3: TGTGCCAGCAGTCCTTCCGGGGAGAATCAGAACTCCTACGAGCAGTACTTC. It translates to CASSPSGENQNSYEQYF.

This clonotype came up a few times. The genes are TRBV30 and TRBJ2-1, with a tentative D call TRBD2 (6 bases). Trimming cost V 5 bases and J 0 bases, with 8 bases left between them. Germline loops: CDR1 GTSNPN, CDR2 SVGIG (reference sequence). The CDR3 is 13 amino acids. The CDR3 DNA is TGTGCCTGGGACGGGAGCTCCTACAATGAGCAGTTCTTC. Translating it yields CAWDGSSYNEQFF.

This clonotype has a handful of counts. This rearrangement joins TRBV29-1 to TRBJ2-7; TRBD2 agrees at 8 bases. V lost 3 bases and J lost 7; bases outside the gene matches: 8. The germline V gene has CDR1 SQVTM and CDR2 ANQGSEA. The CDR3 sequence is 13 residues long. CDR3 loop: CSVDLAGAKEQYF. The DNA for the CDR3 is TGCAGCGTTGACCTAGCGGGTGCAAAAGAGCAGTACTTC.

The chain uses TRBV20-1 and TRBJ2-1, with unresolved D. The CDR3 spans 14 residues. CDR1 is DFQATT, CDR2 SNEGSKA, per germline (reference sequence). Trimming shortened V by 3 bases and J by 2 bases, and 11 bases separated the two germline ends. The CDR3 region is CSASSGFPYNEQFF. The CDR3 bases are TGCAGTGCTAGTAGTGGTTTCCCCTACAATGAGCAGTTCTTC.

In this sample, this clonotype turned up once. The chain joins TRBV29-1 to TRBJ2-1, with TRBD1 identical over 7 bases. Germline CDR1 SQVTM, CDR2 ANQGSEA. The CDR3 has 17 residues. Trimming took 3 bases from V and 0 from J; bases not matched to a gene: 11. CDR3 sequence: CSVDRGQAWSSYNEQFF. CDR3 nucleotides: TGCAGCGTTGACCGCGGACAGGCGTGGAGCTCCTACAATGAGCAGTTCTTC.

The rearrangement uses TRBV5-1 and TRBJ2-4; tentatively, D is TRBD2 (5 bases). The germline CDR1 and CDR2 sequences are SGHRS and YFSETQ. Deletions cut 6 bases from V and 0 bases from J, with 10 bases between. The CDR3 totals 14 residues. CDR3 amino acids: CASNDGRAKNIQYF. CDR3 coding DNA: TGCGCCAGCAACGATGGGAGAGCCAAAAACATTCAGTACTTC.

Only a few counts were recorded for this clonotype. The chain couples TRBV5-1 to TRBJ2-1; D ambiguous. Germline V CDR1 and CDR2: SGHRS, YFSETQ. The CDR3 loop spans 13 amino acids. Between the trimmed V and J ends, which lost 6 bases and 3 bases, there was a span of 10 bases. The CDR3 DNA sequence: TGCGCCAGCAATCGGAAGGACTACAATGAGCAGTTCTTC. This encodes CASNRKDYNEQFF.

The V call is TRBV7-2, the J call TRBJ2-1; D gene unclear. With 2 bases removed from V and 4 bases from J, the gap between germline ends came to 6 bases. This CDR3 is built from 13 residues. The germline gives CDR1 SGHTA, CDR2 FQGNSA. The CDR3 region is CASSLYGYNEQFF. CDR3 in DNA: TGTGCCAGCAGCTTATACGGTTACAATGAGCAGTTCTTC.

The gene calls are TRBV29-1 and TRBJ2-7; D might be TRBD1 or TRBD2, each matching 5 bases. Germline V gives CDR1 SQVTM, CDR2 ANQGSEA. Between the trimmed V and J ends, which lost 6 bases and 4 bases, there was a span of 25 bases. The CDR3 has 16 amino acids. CDR3 loop: CSVLYSTGRTLYEQYF. CDR3 in DNA: TGCAGCGTACTATACTCGACGGGACGGACTCTTTACGAGCAGTACTTC.

The chain is built from TRBV7-3 and TRBJ2-5; D is undetermined. Trimming pared 2 bases from V and 2 bases from J, leaving 6 bases between. CDR3 size: 13 residues. In germline, CDR1 is SGHTA, CDR2 FQGTGA. Written as DNA, the CDR3 is TGTGCCAGCAGCTTACAACAGCAAGAGACCCAGTACTTC. This encodes CASSLQQQETQYF.

The chain combines TRBV20-1 with TRBJ1-2, with 10 bases lining up with TRBD1. Germline V gene lookup returns CDR1 DFQATT and CDR2 SNEGSKA (reference sequence). V lost 6 bases to trimming and J lost 7 bases; unmatched junction nucleotides: 11. The CDR3 covers 14 residues. As DNA, the CDR3 is TGCAGTGCGAATAGCGGGACAGGGGAAGCTGGCTACACCTTC. This encodes CSANSGTGEAGYTF.

The V call is TRBV20-1, the J call TRBJ2-3; a possible D gene is TRBD1 (6 bases). Looked up from germline, CDR1 is DFQATT and CDR2 is SNEGSKA (reference sequence). The germline V and J ends were trimmed by 5 bases and 2 bases, with 11 bases remaining between them. This CDR3 spans 13 amino acids. CDR3 region: CSAEGDLTDTQYF. The DNA of the CDR3 is TGCAGTGCTGAGGGGGACCTCACAGATACGCAGTATTTT.

This clonotype was counted a few times. This chain joins TRBV20-1 and TRBJ2-4; TRBD2 is a possible D gene (5 bases). The CDR3 length is 15 residues. The ends were cut back, 3 bases at V and 0 bases at J, with 12 bases in the middle. In germline, CDR1 is DFQATT, CDR2 SNEGSKA (reference sequence). This CDR3 reads CSASPGNLAKNIQYF. The CDR3 DNA follows: TGCAGTGCTAGTCCGGGAAATCTAGCCAAAAACATTCAGTACTTC.

V and J are TRBV12-3 or TRBV12-4 and TRBJ2-1, with no clear D. The CDR3 covers 13 residues. The V and J ends lost 5 bases and 4 bases respectively, with 9 bases between them. The CDR3 DNA sequence: TGTGCCAGCAGTCAATCCCCGTACAATGAGCAGTTCTTC. Its protein product is CASSQSPYNEQFF.

The V call is TRBV18, the J call TRBJ2-3; perhaps TRBD2 as D (6 bases). V gave up 2 bases and J gave up 4 bases, with 13 bases separating them. CDR1 KGHSH and CDR2 LQKENI come from the germline V gene. The CDR3 is 15 residues long. The CDR3 here is CASSPTVPGADTQYF. The CDR3 coding sequence is TGTGCCAGCTCACCAACGGTCCCGGGGGCAGATACGCAGTATTTT.

This clonotype was seen a few times. This chain connects TRBV5-1 to TRBJ1-5; D not resolved. The CDR3 has 15 amino acids. The V gene lost 2 bases and the J gene lost 1 base, with 10 bases spanning the gap. The germline gives CDR1 SGHRS, CDR2 YFSETQ. CDR3 amino acids: CASSFGPESNQPQHF. In DNA, the CDR3 is TGCGCCAGCAGCTTCGGTCCGGAGAGCAATCAGCCCCAGCATTTT. Full variable domain (missing parts from reference TRBV5-1 and TRBJ1-5): KAGVTQTPRYLIKTRGQQVTLSCSPISGHRSVSWYQQTPGQGLQFLFEYFSETQRNKGNFPGRFSGRQFSNSRSEMNVSTLELGDSALYLCASSFGPESNQPQHFGDGTRLSIL.

CDR3 region: CASSTPGRKQETQYF. The CDR3, as DNA: TGTGCCAGCAGCACCCCGGGACGCAAACAAGAGACCCAGTACTTC. This chain uses TRBV7-3 with TRBJ2-5, with D tentatively TRBD1 or TRBD2 (5 bases each). Deletions cut 5 bases from V and 2 bases from J, with 15 bases between. The length of the CDR3 is 15 residues. CDR1 and CDR2 (germline): SGHTA, FQGTGA.

In its sample, this clonotype was seen a few times. V and J are TRBV6-5 and TRBJ2-5, with 8 positions matching TRBD1. Per germline, CDR1 MNHEY and CDR2 SVGAGI. J was trimmed by 3 bases and V by 4 bases; bases with no gene match: 4. The CDR3 covers 14 residues. The CDR3 protein is CASSSGQGKETQYF. CDR3 in DNA: TGTGCCAGCAGTTCCGGACAGGGTAAAGAGACCCAGTACTTC.

This clonotype was seen a few times. The chain links TRBV5-1 to TRBJ2-7; TRBD2 agrees at 11 bases. Trimming cost V 5 bases and J 3 bases; bases outside gene matches: 7. The CDR3 has 15 residues. Per germline, CDR1 SGHRS and CDR2 YFSETQ. In DNA, the CDR3 is TGCGCCAGCAGGTCCGGGACTAGCGGCTACTACGAGCAGTACTTC. Translating gives CASRSGTSGYYEQYF.

This clonotype came up a few times. The chain recombines TRBV19 with TRBJ2-7; 10 positions agree with TRBD2. The trim removed 3 bases at V and 5 bases at J, leaving 7 bases unmatched. The germline gives CDR1 LNHDA, CDR2 SQIVND (reference sequence). The length of the CDR3 is 15 residues. The CDR3 loop is CASSILAGAYNEQYF. The CDR3 nucleotides are TGTGCCAGTAGTATCCTAGCGGGAGCTTACAACGAGCAGTACTTC.

This clonotype was seen just once. Written as DNA, the CDR3 is TGTGCCAGTAGTATGGGCCTTAGGGACATTCAGTACTTC. This sequence encodes CASSMGLRDIQYF. The chain couples TRBV19 to TRBJ2-4; D gene unclear. V gave up 3 bases and J gave up 8 bases, with 11 bases separating them. Looked up from germline, CDR1 is LNHDA and CDR2 is SQIVND (reference sequence). This CDR3 contains 13 residues.

This rearrangement joins TRBV15 to TRBJ2-5; TRBD1 aligns across 8 bases. CDR1 LNHNV and CDR2 YYDKDF come from the germline V gene (reference sequence). The CDR3 loop spans 15 amino acids. The V and J ends lost 5 bases and 6 bases, in that order; junction bases with no gene match: 11. The CDR3 reads CATSPQTDRVKTQYF. The CDR3, as DNA: TGTGCCACCAGCCCCCAGACGGACAGGGTGAAGACCCAGTACTTC.

This chain connects TRBV20-1 to TRBJ2-3; no definite D call. Germline CDR1 DFQATT, CDR2 SNEGSKA (reference sequence). V was pared by 5 bases and J by 1 base, with 19 bases between. This CDR3 spans 16 amino acids. CDR3 amino acids: CSAHPFRQRRTDTQYF. In nucleotides, the CDR3 is TGCAGTGCTCATCCCTTTCGGCAGCGCCGCACAGATACGCAGTATTTT.

This clonotype came up a few times. V gene TRBV6-4 combines with J gene TRBJ2-1; TRBD2 matches at 12 bases. This CDR3 spans 16 amino acids. The V gene's germline CDR1 is MRHNA and CDR2 SNTAGT. Losses at the gene ends were 5 bases for V and 6 bases for J; bases not matched to a gene: 8. The CDR3 nucleotides are TGTGCCAGCAGTCGCGAGACTAGCGGGGGCAGCAATGAGCAGTTCTTC. Its translation: CASSRETSGGSNEQFF.

The chain uses TRBV5-6 and TRBJ2-1; 9 bases are a match to TRBD2. The CDR3 has 14 residues. Germline loops: CDR1 SGHDT, CDR2 YYEEEE. The ends lost 3 bases at V and 6 bases at J; junction bases unmatched: 4. CDR3 protein: CASSWGLAVNEQFF. The CDR3 DNA reads TGTGCCAGCAGCTGGGGACTAGCCGTCAATGAGCAGTTCTTC.

The chain carries TRBV5-1 and TRBJ2-3; TRBD2 agrees at 10 bases. The CDR3 runs 18 residues. Looked up from germline, CDR1 is SGHRS and CDR2 is YFSETQ. The V and J ends lost 3 bases and 3 bases, in that order; junction bases with no gene match: 13. As DNA, the CDR3 is TGCGCCAGCAGCTGGAGGGCTAGCGGGAGTTTTAGTACAGATACGCAGTATTTT. Translated: CASSWRASGSFSTDTQYF.

The table lists this clonotype with a few counts. The V and J genes are TRBV4-1 and TRBJ2-1; D unresolved. CDR1 is MGHRA and CDR2 is YSYEKL in the germline V gene. Trimming removed 0 bases from V and 5 bases from J, with 8 bases in between. CDR3 size: 14 residues. The CDR3 reads CASSQESQHNEQFF. CDR3 bases: TGCGCCAGCAGCCAAGAATCCCAGCACAATGAGCAGTTCTTC.

The chain is built from TRBV29-1 and TRBJ2-3; D is possibly TRBD1 or TRBD2 (5 bases each). Germline V gene sequence: CDR1 SQVTM, CDR2 ANQGSEA. V dropped 3 bases and J dropped 4 bases, with 14 bases sitting between them. This CDR3 has 14 residues. The CDR3 region has the DNA TGCAGCGTTGAGGGGAGAGGGGCCGCAGATACGCAGTATTTT. Encoded protein: CSVEGRGAADTQYF.

This chain uses TRBV5-1 with TRBJ1-2; tentatively, D is TRBD1 (5 bases). V shed 4 bases and J shed 8 bases, with 15 bases lying between them. This CDR3 has 13 amino acids. From germline, CDR1 is SGHRS and CDR2 YFSETQ. Written as DNA, the CDR3 is TGCGCCAGCAGCCCGGGGGGACTTCACGGCTACACCTTC. Protein: CASSPGGLHGYTF. The complete variable domain, with remaining parts taken from reference TRBV5-1 and TRBJ1-2, reads KAGVTQTPRYLIKTRGQQVTLSCSPISGHRSVSWYQQTPGQGLQFLFEYFSETQRNKGNFPGRFSGRQFSNSRSEMNVSTLELGDSALYLCASSPGGLHGYTFGSGTRLTVV.

The chain couples TRBV12-3 or TRBV12-4 to TRBJ1-1, with D unclear. This CDR3 is 14 amino acids long. Trimming shortened V by 6 bases and J by 1 base, and 12 bases separated the two germline ends. DNA for the CDR3: TGTGCCAGCAGGATCCGAAGTGGGAACACTGAAGCTTTCTTT. Its translation is CASRIRSGNTEAFF.

The chain recombines TRBV25-1 with TRBJ1-2; D is uncertain. This CDR3 is built from 11 residues. Trimming took 5 bases from V and 8 from J, leaving 9 bases between them. The germline gives CDR1 MGHDK, CDR2 SYGVNS. CDR3 sequence reads: CASSSSLGYTF. CDR3 DNA sequence: TGTGCCAGCAGTTCCTCCCTAGGCTACACCTTC.